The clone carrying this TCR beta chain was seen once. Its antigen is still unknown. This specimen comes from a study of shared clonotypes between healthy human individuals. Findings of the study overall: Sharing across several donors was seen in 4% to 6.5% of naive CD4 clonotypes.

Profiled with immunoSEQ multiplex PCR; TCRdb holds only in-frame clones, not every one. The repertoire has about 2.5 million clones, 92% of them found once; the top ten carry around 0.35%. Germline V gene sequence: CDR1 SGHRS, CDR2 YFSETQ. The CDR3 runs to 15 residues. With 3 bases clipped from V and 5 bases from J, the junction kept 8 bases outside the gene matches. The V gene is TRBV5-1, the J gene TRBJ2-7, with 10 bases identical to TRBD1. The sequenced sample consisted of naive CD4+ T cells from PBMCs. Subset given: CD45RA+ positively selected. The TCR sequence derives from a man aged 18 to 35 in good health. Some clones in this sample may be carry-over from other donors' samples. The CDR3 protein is CASSSRDRGIDEQYF. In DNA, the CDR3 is TGCGCCAGCAGCTCCCGGGACAGGGGTATCGACGAGCAGTACTTC.